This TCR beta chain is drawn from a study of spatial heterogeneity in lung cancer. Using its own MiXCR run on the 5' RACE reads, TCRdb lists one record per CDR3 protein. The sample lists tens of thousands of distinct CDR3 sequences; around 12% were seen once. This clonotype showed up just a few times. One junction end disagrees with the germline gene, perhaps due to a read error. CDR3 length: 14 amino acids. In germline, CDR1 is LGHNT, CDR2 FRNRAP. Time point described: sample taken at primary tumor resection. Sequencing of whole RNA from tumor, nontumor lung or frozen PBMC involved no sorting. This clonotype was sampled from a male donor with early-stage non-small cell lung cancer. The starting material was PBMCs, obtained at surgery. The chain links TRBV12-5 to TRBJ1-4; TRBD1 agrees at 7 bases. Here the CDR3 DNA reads TGTGCTAGTGGACCGACAGGGACTATTGAAAAACTGTTTTTT. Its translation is CASGPTGTIEKLFF.